This T cell receptor (beta chain) was sequenced during a study of blood T cell repertoires in COVID-19. For the study at large: Samples representing acute and convalescent COVID-19 were sourced from the United States, Italy and Spain. PBMCs, B-cell-depleted T cells, or T cells were the source of the cDNA or gDNA that made up the material.

In the authors' workflow: Quantification of nucleated cells was approximated via reference gene primer amplification. TCRdb's table, derived via immunoSEQ multiplex PCR, lists solely in-frame clones and lacks some. The V and J calls and clone size come from that table; D and trimming were worked out from the DNA. The sample holds about 100,000 clones, 88% seen once. Trimming took 9 bases from V and 2 from J; bases not matched to a gene: 2. Per germline, CDR1 SNHLY and CDR2 FYNNEI. This CDR3 comprises 12 residues. Sequenced input: peripheral blood. This sequence joins TRBV2 and TRBJ2-7; TRBD1 matches at 9 bases. The clonotype originates from a woman in her fifties or sixties with acute or convalescent COVID-19. CDR3 coding DNA: TGTGCCAGTAGACAGGGGGCCTACGAGCAGTACTTC. Residues: CASRQGAYEQYF.